The clone carrying this T cell receptor (beta chain) has only a few counts. This specimen comes from a study of shared clonotypes between healthy human individuals. The junction had 9 bases not matched to a gene; V was cut back by 5 bases and J by 7 bases. CDR1 MDHEN and CDR2 SYDVKM come from the germline V gene. The CDR3 has 14 residues. The assay was immunoSEQ multiplex PCR, and TCRdb's table has in-frame clones only and misses some. The sample includes about half a million clones, roughly three quarters of them seen just once. This clonotype originated in a woman aged 40 to 50 in good health. Some clones in this sample may be carry-over from other donors' samples. This chain uses TRBV28 with TRBJ1-2; 8 bases agree with TRBD1. The source material was PBMCs. The CDR3 region has the DNA TGTGCCAGCAGTCCGCAGGACAGGGAAGCTGGCTACACCTTC. It codes for CASSPQDREAGYTF.